The present T cell receptor (beta chain) was sequenced within a study of early T cells in non-severe SARS-CoV-2 infection. In TCRdb, the 5' RACE reads were re-called with MiXCR into one record per CDR3 protein. The table records about 60,000 distinct CDR3 sequences, roughly an eighth of them present only once. CDR3 length: 14 residues. The ends were cut back, 7 bases at V and 0 bases at J, with 12 bases in the middle. The germline gives CDR1 SQVTM, CDR2 ANQGSEA. What was sequenced was whole blood. This TCR came from an adult who was a healthcare worker with PCR-confirmed SARS-CoV-2 infection or an uninfected control (not recorded which). The rearrangement uses TRBV29-1 and TRBJ2-2; D gene unclear. The CDR3 here is CSARGLTNTGELFF. CDR3 DNA sequence: TGCAGCGCCAGAGGCCTCACGAACACCGGGGAGCTGTTTTTT.